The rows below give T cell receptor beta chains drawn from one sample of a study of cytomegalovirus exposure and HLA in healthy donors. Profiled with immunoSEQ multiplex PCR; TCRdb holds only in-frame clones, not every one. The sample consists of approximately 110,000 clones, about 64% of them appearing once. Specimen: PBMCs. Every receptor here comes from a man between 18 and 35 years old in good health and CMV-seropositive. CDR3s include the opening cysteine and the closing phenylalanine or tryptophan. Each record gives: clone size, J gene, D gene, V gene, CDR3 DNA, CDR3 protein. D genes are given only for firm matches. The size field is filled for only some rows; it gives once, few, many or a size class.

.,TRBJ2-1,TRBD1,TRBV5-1,TGCGCCAGCAGAGTCCAGGGGGCGAACAATGAGCAGTTCTTC,CASRVQGANNEQFF
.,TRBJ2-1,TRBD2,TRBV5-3,TGTGCCAGAAGCCTGACTAGCGGGGGCTCCTACAATGAGCAGTTCTTC,CARSLTSGGSYNEQFF
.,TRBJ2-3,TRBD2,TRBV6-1,TGTGCCAGCAGCTTAGCGGGGGGGCGGGATACGCAGTATTTT,CASSLAGGRDTQYF
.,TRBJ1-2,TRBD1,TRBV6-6,TGTGCCAGCAGAGAGACAGGGGCCTCTGGCTACGCCTTC,CASRETGASGYAF
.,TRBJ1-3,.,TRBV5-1,TGCGCCAGCAGCCCCGAGGGGGTTTCTGGAAACACCATATATTTT,CASSPEGVSGNTIYF
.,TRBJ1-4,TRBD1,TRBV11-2,TGTGCCAGCAGCTTAGTGGGGACAGTCTTAGAAAAACTGTTTTTT,CASSLVGTVLEKLFF
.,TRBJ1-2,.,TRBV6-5,TGTGCCAGCAGTGTAGGTATCGCCCGGGACACCTTC,CASSVGIARDTF
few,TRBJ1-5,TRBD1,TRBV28,TGTGCCAGCAGATTCCGGACAGGGGGCGCGGGAGGCAATCAGCCCCAGCATTTT,CASRFRTGGAGGNQPQHF
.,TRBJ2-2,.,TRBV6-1,TGTGCCAGCAGTCGGGGTAACACCGGGGAGCTGTTTTTT,CASSRGNTGELFF
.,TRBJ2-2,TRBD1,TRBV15,TGTGCCACCAAAGTGGGTCAGGGGGCCTATGGGGAGCTGTTTTTT,CATKVGQGAYGELFF
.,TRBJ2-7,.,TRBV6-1,TGTGCCAGCATGGGGGGGCTTTTCAACGAGCAGTACTTC,CASMGGLFNEQYF
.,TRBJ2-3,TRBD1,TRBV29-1,TGCAGCTGCAATACAGGGGGCGGAACAGATACGCAGTATTTT,CSCNTGGGTDTQYF
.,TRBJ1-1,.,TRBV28,TGTGGGAGCGGGGGCATGAACACTGAAGCTTTCTTT,CGSGGMNTEAFF
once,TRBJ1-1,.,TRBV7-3,TGTGCCAGCAGCACCAACATGAACACTGAAGCTTTCTTT,CASSTNMNTEAFF
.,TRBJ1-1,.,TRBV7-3,TGTGCCAGCAGCTTAAAAGGGGAAGACACTGAAGCTTTCTTT,CASSLKGEDTEAFF
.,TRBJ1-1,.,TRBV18,TGTGCCAGCTCACCCATACAGGGAGAAGCTTTCTTT,CASSPIQGEAFF